Each of the 27 T cell receptor beta chains below was sequenced from the same sample in a study of T cells in Graves' hyperthyroidism and ophthalmopathy. TCR beta CDR3 region amplification was performed from RNA transcripts. Researchers ran a first-round RT-PCR on the TCR CDR3 using the HTBI primer set. MiXCR, applied by TCRdb to the multiplex PCR reads, yields one record per CDR3 protein. This sample yields roughly 570,000 distinct CDR3 sequences, of which more than 15% are seen a single time; 6.5% to 8% belongs to the top ten. Material: blood. The receptor set was obtained from a woman in her twenties or thirties with Graves' hyperthyroidism.

This clonotype was seen at least ten times. The J gene is TRBJ2-3, the V gene TRBV20-1, with D tentatively TRBD2 (6 bases). The length of the CDR3 is 13 residues. With 4 bases removed from V and 5 bases from J, the gap between germline ends came to 13 bases. Germline CDR1 and CDR2: DFQATT and SNEGSKA (reference sequence). DNA of the CDR3: TGCAGTGCTACGCCGGGAGCTGGAGATACGCAGTATTTT. Its protein product is CSATPGAGDTQYF.

This clonotype has a count of ten or more. V usage is TRBV3-1 and J usage is TRBJ2-5; D is unresolved. The CDR3 totals 14 residues. Trimming took off 5 bases at V and 3 bases at J, with 13 bases between the two ends. Germline CDR1 reads LGHDT; CDR2 reads YNNKEL (reference sequence). CDR3 loop: CASSYSDREETQYF. CDR3 sequence (DNA): TGTGCCAGCAGCTACTCGGACCGAGAAGAGACCCAGTACTTC.

This clonotype has a count of ten or more. V gene TRBV20-1 combines with J gene TRBJ1-2; no firm D call. The CDR3 covers 15 residues. The ends were cut back, 2 bases at V and 0 bases at J, with 13 bases in the middle. CDR1 and CDR2 (germline): DFQATT, SNEGSKA (reference sequence). The CDR3 bases are TGCAGTGCTAGACCCTCACCCCTATCTAACTATGGCTACACCTTC. Its protein product is CSARPSPLSNYGYTF.

In DNA form, the CDR3 reads TGTGCCAGCAGCGTAGCTACAGGTAGCGTAGGCCAAGAGACCCAGTACTTC. Protein: CASSVATGSVGQETQYF. The chain has TRBV9 and TRBJ2-5; the D gene could be TRBD1 or TRBD2 (5 bases each). Germline V CDR1 and CDR2: SGDLS, YYNGEE. The CDR3 is 17 amino acids. V dropped 0 bases and J dropped 1 base, with 16 bases sitting between them.

This clonotype was detected ten times or more. This rearrangement joins TRBV9 to TRBJ1-2, with TRBD1 matching over 8 bases. This CDR3 region has 15 residues. CDR1 and CDR2 (germline): SGDLS, YYNGEE. Losses at the gene ends were 6 bases for V and 5 bases for J; bases not matched to a gene: 12. In nucleotides, the CDR3 is TGTGCCAGCACCGGGACAGGCGGGGGAGTATATGGCTACACCTTC. This sequence encodes CASTGTGGGVYGYTF.

Ten or more counts support this clonotype. The rearrangement uses TRBV28 and TRBJ1-6; 8 nucleotides match TRBD1. This CDR3 is 14 amino acids long. V shed 5 bases, J shed 5 bases, and the junction held 2 bases outside the gene matches. Germline CDR1 MDHEN, CDR2 SYDVKM. The CDR3 protein is CASSPGQDNSPLHF. The CDR3 DNA follows: TGTGCCAGCAGTCCGGGACAGGATAATTCACCCCTCCACTTT. The complete variable domain, with remaining parts taken from reference TRBV28 and TRBJ1-6, reads DVKVTQSSRYLVKRTGEKVFLECVQDMDHENMFWYRQDPGLGLRLIYFSYDVKMKEKGDIPEGYSVSREKKERFSLILESASTNQTSMYLCASSPGQDNSPLHFGNGTRLTVT.

This clonotype has a count of ten or more. This chain uses TRBV28 with TRBJ2-2, with D possibly matching TRBD1 (5 bases). The V and J ends lost 3 bases and 7 bases respectively, with 12 bases between them. The germline gives CDR1 MDHEN, CDR2 SYDVKM. This CDR3 spans 14 amino acids. CDR3 coding DNA: TGTGCCAGCAGTTTTGGGTCAGGGCACGGGGAGCTGTTTTTT. Encoded protein: CASSFGSGHGELFF.

This clonotype was observed a few times. The chain joins TRBV7-9 to TRBJ2-7; 13 positions match TRBD2. This CDR3 has 17 residues. The V gene end was trimmed by 2 bases and the J gene end by 2 bases; junction bases not matched to a gene: 6. CDR1 and CDR2 (germline): SEHNR, FQNEAQ (reference sequence). CDR3 nucleotides: TGTGCCAGCAGCTTACCGACTAGCGGGAGGAATGCCTACGAGCAGTACTTC. This codes for CASSLPTSGRNAYEQYF.

This clonotype has ten or more counts. The chain employs TRBV20-1 and TRBJ1-1; tentatively, D is TRBD1 (5 bases). The germline V gene encodes CDR1 DFQATT and CDR2 SNEGSKA (reference sequence). The CDR3 runs 13 residues. Trimming took 6 bases from V and 3 from J, leaving 14 bases between them. The CDR3 DNA reads TGCAGTGCCCTGGGCAGGGTTCACACTGAAGCTTTCTTT. This gives the protein CSALGRVHTEAFF.

This clonotype was observed a few times. This chain connects TRBV5-6 to TRBJ2-7; 8 nucleotides match TRBD2. Germline values: CDR1 SGHDT, CDR2 YYEEEE. This CDR3 contains 16 residues. J was trimmed by 2 bases and V by 1 base; bases with no gene match: 8. CDR3 amino acids: CASSLLLTSGAYEQYF. Here the CDR3 DNA reads TGTGCCAGCAGCTTGCTGCTTACTAGCGGAGCCTACGAGCAGTACTTC.

A few counts support this clonotype. The chain is built from TRBV27 and TRBJ2-1; a weak D match, TRBD2 (5 bases). CDR3 length: 13 amino acids. Trimming shortened V by 8 bases and J by 6 bases, and 14 bases separated the two germline ends. Germline loops: CDR1 MNHEY, CDR2 SMNVEV (reference sequence). The chain's CDR3 is CASLGLGSNEQFF. In DNA, the CDR3 is TGTGCCAGCTTGGGATTGGGGAGCAATGAGCAGTTCTTC.

This clonotype was observed many times. The CDR3: CASSQTSTEAFF. The CDR3 nucleotides are TGTGCCAGCAGCCAAACCAGCACTGAAGCTTTCTTT. The chain is built from TRBV3-1 and TRBJ1-1; no clear D gene. The ends were cut back, 2 bases at V and 4 bases at J, with 5 bases in the middle. The CDR3 extends over 12 amino acids. From germline, CDR1 is LGHDT and CDR2 YNNKEL (reference sequence).

The rearrangement joins TRBV27 to TRBJ2-1; either TRBD1 or TRBD2 may supply D (5 bases each). From germline, CDR1 is MNHEY and CDR2 SMNVEV (reference sequence). There are 15 residues in the CDR3. Deletions cut 7 bases from V and 0 bases from J, with 13 bases between. CDR3 bases: TGTGCCAGCAACCCCGGGGCTAGCTCCTACAATGAGCAGTTCTTC. Translated, it gives CASNPGASSYNEQFF.

This clonotype was counted many times. V gene TRBV20-1 combines with J gene TRBJ1-6; 7 bases align to TRBD1. Germline CDR1 reads DFQATT; CDR2 reads SNEGSKA (reference sequence). V was clipped by 2 bases and J by 6 bases; unmatched bases: 7. This CDR3 comprises 15 residues. In nucleotides, the CDR3 is TGCAGTGCTAGATACAGGGGATTGGGTAATTCACCCCTCCACTTT. It is translated as CSARYRGLGNSPLHF.

This clonotype was detected ten times or more. J is TRBJ2-3 and V is TRBV12-3 or TRBV12-4, with 14 bases lining up with TRBD2. CDR3 size: 15 residues. The V gene end was trimmed by 5 bases and the J gene end by 3 bases; junction bases not matched to a gene: 1. The CDR3 is CASSRTSGRTDTQYF. The CDR3 DNA sequence: TGTGCCAGCAGTCGGACTAGCGGGAGGACAGATACGCAGTATTTT.

This clonotype was counted ten times or more. V is TRBV27 and J is TRBJ1-1; unclear D gene. This CDR3 region has 13 residues. V was clipped by 5 bases and J by 3 bases, with 10 bases between them. CDR1 is MNHEY, CDR2 SMNVEV, per germline (reference sequence). CDR3 nucleotides: TGTGCCAGCAGTACCCAGAGGGACACTGAAGCTTTCTTT. Residues: CASSTQRDTEAFF.

The V gene is TRBV4-1, the J gene TRBJ1-2; D is undetermined. Germline CDR1 reads MGHRA; CDR2 reads YSYEKL. The CDR3 is made up of 13 amino acids. The V and J ends lost 4 bases and 4 bases respectively, with 10 bases between them. CDR3 residues: CASSPPGIYGYTF. The CDR3 DNA follows: TGCGCCAGCAGCCCACCAGGCATCTATGGCTACACCTTC.

This clonotype has a count of ten or more. J is TRBJ2-3 and V is TRBV20-1; D might be TRBD2 (6 bases). V lost 5 bases to trimming and J lost 1 base, with 10 bases between them. The CDR3 covers 13 residues. Germline lookup yields CDR1 DFQATT and CDR2 SNEGSKA (reference sequence). The CDR3 protein is CSALAVGTDTQYF. In DNA form, the CDR3 reads TGCAGTGCTTTAGCGGTTGGCACAGATACGCAGTATTTT.

This clonotype appeared a few times. The CDR3 nucleotides read TGTGCCAGCTCACCACGAATAGACGGAAACAATGAGCAGTTCTTC. Translation gives CASSPRIDGNNEQFF. The chain combines TRBV18 with TRBJ2-1; the D is unclear. CDR1 is KGHSH, CDR2 LQKENI, per germline. The CDR3 length is 15 residues. V shed 1 base and J shed 5 bases, with 12 bases lying between them.

There are many counts of this clonotype. This rearrangement joins TRBV7-2 to TRBJ2-1; D may match TRBD1 or TRBD2 (6 bases each). CDR3 length equals 12 residues. Germline values: CDR1 SGHTA, CDR2 FQGNSA. Trimming removed 6 bases from V and 6 bases from J, with 9 bases in between. Written as DNA, the CDR3 is TGTGCCAGCAGTGAGGGGGGCAATGAGCAGTTCTTC. Translating it yields CASSEGGNEQFF.

This clonotype occurred a few times. This chain links TRBV18 with TRBJ2-7; D perhaps matches TRBD1 (5 bases). CDR3 length: 12 amino acids. The germline V and J ends were trimmed by 3 bases and 3 bases, with 6 bases remaining between them. In germline, CDR1 is KGHSH, CDR2 LQKENI. The CDR3 coding sequence is TGTGCCAGCTCACCGGACAACTACGAGCAGTACTTC. Translation: CASSPDNYEQYF.

The table lists this clonotype with many counts. The rearrangement links TRBV2 to TRBJ2-5; tentatively, D is TRBD1 or TRBD2 (5 bases each). The germline V gene has CDR1 SNHLY and CDR2 FYNNEI. The CDR3 is made up of 18 amino acids. Trimming shortened V by 7 bases and J by 2 bases, and 26 bases separated the two germline ends. The CDR3 is CASTGVGTEVWGQETQYF. The CDR3 bases are TGTGCCAGCACCGGGGTCGGGACGGAAGTTTGGGGGCAAGAGACCCAGTACTTC.

In its sample, this clonotype was seen many times. The chain carries TRBV18 and TRBJ2-3; 8 nucleotides align to TRBD1. CDR1 KGHSH and CDR2 LQKENI come from the germline V gene. V gave up 0 bases and J gave up 4 bases; unmatched junction bases: 6. The CDR3 covers 16 residues. CDR3 coding DNA: TGTGCCAGCTCACCACCGAGGACAGGGAAAGCAGATACGCAGTATTTT. This sequence encodes CASSPPRTGKADTQYF.

This clonotype was seen repeatedly, ten times or more. The genes are TRBV29-1 and TRBJ2-7; 7 nucleotides align to TRBD1. This CDR3 has 14 residues. Germline CDR1 SQVTM, CDR2 ANQGSEA. The J segment lost 4 bases and the V segment lost 4 bases, leaving 10 bases of the junction unmatched. CDR3 coding DNA: TGCAGCGTTGGAGGGGGCCCCCCACTGTACGAGCAGTACTTC. Protein: CSVGGGPPLYEQYF.

This clonotype was seen ten or more times. This chain links TRBV28 with TRBJ2-1; D is undetermined. V lost 2 bases, J lost 9 bases, and 8 bases lay in between. This CDR3 has 12 amino acids. Per the germline V gene, CDR1 is MDHEN and CDR2 is SYDVKM. The CDR3 reads CASSLKGGEQFF. CDR3 sequence (DNA): TGTGCCAGCAGTTTAAAGGGTGGTGAGCAGTTCTTC.

The V gene is TRBV28, the J gene TRBJ1-2; D gene uncertain. Germline V gene sequence: CDR1 MDHEN, CDR2 SYDVKM. The CDR3 length is 13 residues. V gave up 10 bases and J gave up 5 bases, with 17 bases separating them. CDR3 protein: CAITGPTEYGYTF. The CDR3 coding sequence is TGTGCCATCACCGGGCCCACAGAGTATGGCTACACCTTC.

This clonotype appeared many times. The rearrangement joins TRBV28 to TRBJ2-2; the D gene is possibly TRBD2 (5 bases). There are 17 residues in the CDR3. CDR1 MDHEN and CDR2 SYDVKM come from the germline V gene. Trimming pared 6 bases from V and 0 bases from J, leaving 17 bases between. CDR3 protein: CASSRGIGPTNTGELFF. The CDR3 nucleotides read TGTGCCAGCAGCCGAGGGATTGGACCGACGAACACCGGGGAGCTGTTTTTT.